Here is one TCR beta chain with its context. What it recognizes is unknown. These data originate in a study of regulatory dendritic cells for organ transplantation. Study-level findings and limits: The most alloreactive TCR clonotypes were found in resting memory CD8+ cells. Considerable individual heterogeneity was seen in alloreactive memory CD8+ T cells. Mature dendritic cells appeared to drive more memory CD8+ clonal expansion than regulatory ones. Memory T cells were less diverse than naive, with memory CD8+ most oligoclonal.

Clones were read by immunoSEQ multiplex PCR, and TCRdb kept only the in-frame ones, dropping some. The profile shows 30,000 to 40,000 clones, 85% to 90% of them singletons. Germline loops: CDR1 SGHTA, CDR2 FQGNSA. This CDR3 is built from 16 residues. Trimming cost V 5 bases and J 3 bases, with 16 bases left between them. This sequence originates from a human donor in good health. The sequenced sample was naive CD4+ T cells from blood. Regarding subset: CD45RA+ naive T cells. The V gene is TRBV7-2, the J gene TRBJ1-4, with unresolved D. The CDR3 loop reads CASSPSGILPNEKLFF. In nucleotides, the CDR3 is TGTGCCAGCAGCCCGTCTGGGATTTTGCCTAATGAAAAACTGTTTTTT.